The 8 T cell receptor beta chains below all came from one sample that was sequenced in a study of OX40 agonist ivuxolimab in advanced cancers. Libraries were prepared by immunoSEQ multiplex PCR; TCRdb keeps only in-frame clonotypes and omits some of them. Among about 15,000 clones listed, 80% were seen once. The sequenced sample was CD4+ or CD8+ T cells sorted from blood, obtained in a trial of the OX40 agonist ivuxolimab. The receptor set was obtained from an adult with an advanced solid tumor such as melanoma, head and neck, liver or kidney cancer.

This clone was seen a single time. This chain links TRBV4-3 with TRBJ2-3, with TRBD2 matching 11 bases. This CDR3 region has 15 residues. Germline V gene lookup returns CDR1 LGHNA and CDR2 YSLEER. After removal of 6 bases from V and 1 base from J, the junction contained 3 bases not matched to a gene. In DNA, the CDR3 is TGCGCCAGCAGTCCGACTAGCGGGGGCACAGATACGCAGTATTTT. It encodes CASSPTSGGTDTQYF.

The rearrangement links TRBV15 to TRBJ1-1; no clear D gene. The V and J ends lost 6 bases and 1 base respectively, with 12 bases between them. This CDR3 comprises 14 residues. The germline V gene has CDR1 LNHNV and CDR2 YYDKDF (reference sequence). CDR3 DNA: TGTGCCACCAGAACCTCCAGAGGGAACACTGAAGCTTTCTTT. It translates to CATRTSRGNTEAFF.

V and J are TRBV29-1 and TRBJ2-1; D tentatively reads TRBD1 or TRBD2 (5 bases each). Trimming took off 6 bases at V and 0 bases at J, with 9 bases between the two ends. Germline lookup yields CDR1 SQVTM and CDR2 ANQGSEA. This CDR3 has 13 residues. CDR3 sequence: CSVGTDSYNEQFF. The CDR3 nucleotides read TGCAGCGTGGGGACGGACTCCTACAATGAGCAGTTCTTC.

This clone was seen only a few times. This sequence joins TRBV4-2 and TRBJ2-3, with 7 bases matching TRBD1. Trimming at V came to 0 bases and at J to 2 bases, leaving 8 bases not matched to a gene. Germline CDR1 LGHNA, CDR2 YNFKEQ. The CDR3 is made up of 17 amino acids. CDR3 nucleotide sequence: TGTGCCAGCAGCCAAGATTCGGACAGGAAATTCACAGATACGCAGTATTTT. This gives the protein CASSQDSDRKFTDTQYF.

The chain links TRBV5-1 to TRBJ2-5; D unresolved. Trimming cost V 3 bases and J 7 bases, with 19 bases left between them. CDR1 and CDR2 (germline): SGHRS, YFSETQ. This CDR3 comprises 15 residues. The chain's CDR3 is CASSWVNSFRGTQYF. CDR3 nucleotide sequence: TGCGCCAGCAGCTGGGTCAATTCGTTTCGTGGGACCCAGTACTTC.

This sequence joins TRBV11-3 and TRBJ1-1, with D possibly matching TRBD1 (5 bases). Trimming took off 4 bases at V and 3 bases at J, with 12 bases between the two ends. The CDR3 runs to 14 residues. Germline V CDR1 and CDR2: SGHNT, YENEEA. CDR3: CASSSATEYTEAFF. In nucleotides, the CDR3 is TGTGCCAGCAGCTCGGCGACAGAATACACTGAAGCTTTCTTT.

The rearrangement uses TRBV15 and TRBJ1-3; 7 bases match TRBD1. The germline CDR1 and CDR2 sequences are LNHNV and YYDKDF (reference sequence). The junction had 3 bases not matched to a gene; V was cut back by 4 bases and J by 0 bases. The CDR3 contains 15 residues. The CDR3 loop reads CATSKGTVSGNTIYF. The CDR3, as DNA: TGTGCCACCAGCAAAGGGACAGTCTCTGGAAACACCATATATTTT.

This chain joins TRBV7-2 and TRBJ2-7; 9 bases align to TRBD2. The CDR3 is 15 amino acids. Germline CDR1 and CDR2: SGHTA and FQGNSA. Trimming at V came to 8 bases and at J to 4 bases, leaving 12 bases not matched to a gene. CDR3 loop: CASRSWASGVYEQYF. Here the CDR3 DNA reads TGTGCCAGCCGCAGTTGGGCTAGCGGGGTTTACGAGCAGTACTTC.